The entry below gives a single T cell receptor beta chain sequence along with its context. Antigen unknown. These data belong to a study of graft-versus-host responses after intestinal transplantation. Study as a whole: Grafts that recipients had were multivisceral, liver-intestinal, or isolated intestinal transplants. Every recipient underwent anti-thymocyte globulin induction, then tacrolimus and steroids for three to four years. Study observations and caveats: The marrow of recipients harbored GvH clones, and ileum or blood showed some of them first.

Using immunoSEQ multiplex PCR, the repertoire was profiled, and TCRdb retains in-frame clones only, with some absent. The top ten hold roughly 3% of the sample, which has some 130,000 clones, around 96% seen once. This CDR3 has 14 amino acids. CDR1 and CDR2 from the germline V gene are PRHDT and FYEKMQ (reference sequence). Trimming left V 4 bases short and J 5 bases short, with 12 bases between. This clonotype originated in a human donor who received an intestinal transplant. The starting material was unstimulated CD8+ T cells sorted from spleen or lymph node cells, obtained before intestinal transplant. V and J are TRBV13 and TRBJ2-1; D gene uncertain. This CDR3 reads CASSSPGRNNEQFF. The DNA for the CDR3 is TGTGCCAGCAGCTCCCCCGGGCGCAACAATGAGCAGTTCTTC.